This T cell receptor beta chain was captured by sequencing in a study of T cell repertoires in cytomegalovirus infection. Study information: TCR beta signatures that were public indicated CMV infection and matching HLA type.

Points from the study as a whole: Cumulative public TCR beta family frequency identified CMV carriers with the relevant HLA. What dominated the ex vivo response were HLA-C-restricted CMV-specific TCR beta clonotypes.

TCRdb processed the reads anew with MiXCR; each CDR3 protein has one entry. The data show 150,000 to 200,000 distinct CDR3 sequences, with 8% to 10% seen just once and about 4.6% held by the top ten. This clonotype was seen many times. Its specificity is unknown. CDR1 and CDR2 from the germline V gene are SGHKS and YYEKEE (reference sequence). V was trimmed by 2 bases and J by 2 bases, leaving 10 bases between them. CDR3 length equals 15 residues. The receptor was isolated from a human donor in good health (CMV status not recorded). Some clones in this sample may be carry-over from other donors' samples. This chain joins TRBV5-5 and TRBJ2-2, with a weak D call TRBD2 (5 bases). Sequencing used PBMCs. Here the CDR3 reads CASSFGGGNTGELFF. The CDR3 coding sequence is TGTGCCAGCAGCTTTGGTGGAGGTAACACCGGGGAGCTGTTTTTT.